These 6 T cell receptor beta chains share one sample of origin, sequenced in a study of T cells after yellow fever vaccination. TCRdb reprocessed the 5' RACE reads with MiXCR, giving one entry per CDR3 protein. The data hold about 320,000 distinct CDR3 sequences, with about 6.6% observed a single time. This sample comprised PBMCs, obtained roughly 45 days after the first yellow fever vaccination. The receptors derive from a man between 18 and 35 years old who received the YFV17D yellow fever vaccine.

This clonotype was observed a few times. The chain recombines TRBV7-8 with TRBJ2-1; the match to TRBD2 covers 8 bases. Germline V gene lookup returns CDR1 SGHVS and CDR2 FQNEAQ. The ends lost 0 bases at V and 9 bases at J; junction bases unmatched: 7. The CDR3 contains 15 residues. CDR3 region: CASSLAASGLGEQFF. The CDR3 DNA reads TGTGCCAGCAGCTTAGCTGCTAGCGGGCTTGGTGAGCAGTTCTTC.

This clonotype has more than one count but fewer than ten. The chain combines TRBV7-3 with TRBJ1-1; 7 nucleotides line up with TRBD1. Germline V gene data show CDR1 as SGHTA and CDR2 as FQGTGA. V dropped 5 bases and J dropped 3; count of bases not matched to a gene: 6. The CDR3 spans 14 residues. CDR3 sequence: CASSGGGAYTEAFF. CDR3 coding DNA: TGTGCCAGCAGCGGAGGGGGCGCCTACACTGAAGCTTTCTTT.

The V gene is TRBV10-3, the J gene TRBJ1-2, with 7 bases identical to TRBD1. This CDR3 contains 15 residues. The V and J ends lost 3 bases and 4 bases, in that order; junction bases with no gene match: 8. Germline CDR1 and CDR2: ENHRY and SYGVKD. The CDR3 nucleotides are TGTGCCATCAGTGATCCGGGACAGCGCTTCTATGGCTACACCTTC. Protein product: CAISDPGQRFYGYTF.

Worth noting for this clonotype: Possible read error: a much larger clone is one base away. V usage is TRBV7-9 and J usage is TRBJ1-2; D is uncertain. The CDR3 is made up of 15 amino acids. From germline, CDR1 is SEHNR and CDR2 FQNEAQ (reference sequence). CDR3 in amino acids: CASSLVPGKDYGCTF. CDR3 sequence (DNA): TGTGCCAGCAGCTTAGTCCCGGGTAAGGACTATGGCTGCACCTTC.

The chain is built from TRBV6-5 and TRBJ2-7; tentative D call: TRBD1 (6 bases). The ends were cut back, 1 base at V and 4 bases at J, with 14 bases in the middle. This CDR3 is 15 amino acids long. CDR1 and CDR2 from the germline V gene are MNHEY and SVGAGI. The CDR3: CASSYFAGELYEQYF. The CDR3 DNA is TGTGCCAGCAGTTACTTTGCAGGGGAACTTTACGAGCAGTACTTC.

This clonotype has only a few counts. The chain uses TRBV6-1 and TRBJ2-3; possibly TRBD2 for D (6 bases). Between the trimmed V and J ends, which lost 9 bases and 6 bases, there was a span of 16 bases. Germline V CDR1 and CDR2: MNHNS, SASEGT. The CDR3 runs to 13 residues. CDR3 amino acids: CASGTRGRDTQYF. The CDR3 nucleotides read TGTGCCAGTGGGACTCGCGGAAGGGATACGCAGTATTTT.